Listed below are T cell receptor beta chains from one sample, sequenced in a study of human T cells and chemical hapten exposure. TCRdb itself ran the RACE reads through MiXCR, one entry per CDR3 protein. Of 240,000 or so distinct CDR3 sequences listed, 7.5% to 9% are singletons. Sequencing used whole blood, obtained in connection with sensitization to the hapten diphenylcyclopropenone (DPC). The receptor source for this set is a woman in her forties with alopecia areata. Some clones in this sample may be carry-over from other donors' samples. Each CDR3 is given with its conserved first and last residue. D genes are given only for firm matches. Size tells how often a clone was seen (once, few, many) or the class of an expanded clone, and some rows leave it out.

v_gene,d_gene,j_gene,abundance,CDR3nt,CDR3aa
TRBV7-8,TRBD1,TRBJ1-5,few,TGTGCCAGCAGCCCGGGGACAGGAAGGGGCAATCAGCCCCAGCATTTT,CASSPGTGRGNQPQHF
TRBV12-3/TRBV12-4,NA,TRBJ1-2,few,TGTGCCAGCAGTTTATTGGCGTCTGCGAACTATGGCTACACCTTC,CASSLLASANYGYTF
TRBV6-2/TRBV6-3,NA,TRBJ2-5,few,TGTGCCAGCACCACTACGACAGGGAGGGAGACCCAGTACTTC,CASTTTTGRETQYF
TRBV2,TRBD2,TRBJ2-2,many,TGTGCCAGCATGTATGATAGCGGGACGAACACCGGGGAGCTGTTTTTT,CASMYDSGTNTGELFF
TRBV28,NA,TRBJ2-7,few,TGTGCCAGCAGCTCCTCTACCTACGAGCAGTACTTC,CASSSSTYEQYF
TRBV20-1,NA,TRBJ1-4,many,TGCAGTGCTAGAGGCGCCCCGGCCCGGGGAGGAAAACTGTTTTTT,CSARGAPARGGKLFF
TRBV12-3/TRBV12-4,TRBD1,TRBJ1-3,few,TGTGCCAGCAGCCCCAGACAGGGGCTACTCGGAAACACCATATATTTT,CASSPRQGLLGNTIYF
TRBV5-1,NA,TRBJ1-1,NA,TGCGCCAGCAGCTCAAGGACAGCGGGAACTGAAGCTTTCTTT,CASSSRTAGTEAFF
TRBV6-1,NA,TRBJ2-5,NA,TGTGCCAGCACGGGCAACCAAGAGACCCAGTACTTC,CASTGNQETQYF
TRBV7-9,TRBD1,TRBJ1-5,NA,TGTGCCAGCAGCTCAGGGACAGGGATTCAGCCCCAGCATTTT,CASSSGTGIQPQHF
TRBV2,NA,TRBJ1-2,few,TGTGCCACACGGCCGACCGTCTATGGCTACACCTTC,CATRPTVYGYTF
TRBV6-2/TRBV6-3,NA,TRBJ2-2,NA,TGTGCCAGCAGTTATCAGGTGCCAACCGGGGAGCTGTTTTTT,CASSYQVPTGELFF
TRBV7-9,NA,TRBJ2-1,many,TGTGCCACCAGAGCGGGCCTCGTCGGGAATGAGCAGTTCTTC,CATRAGLVGNEQFF
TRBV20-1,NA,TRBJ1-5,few,TGCAGTGCTAAACAGGCAACCAACAAGCGCCCCCAGCATTTT,CSAKQATNKRPQHF
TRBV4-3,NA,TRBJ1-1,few,TGCGCCAGCAGCCAAGTTCTGGACAGACTTAACACTGAAGCTTTCTTT,CASSQVLDRLNTEAFF
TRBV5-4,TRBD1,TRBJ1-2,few,TGTGCCAGCAGCTTGGTAGGGGGCGCGATATCTGGCTACACCTTC,CASSLVGGAISGYTF
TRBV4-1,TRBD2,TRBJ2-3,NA,TGCGCCAGCAGCCAATTGCCGATAGCGGGAGGTGAAGATACGCAGTATTTT,CASSQLPIAGGEDTQYF
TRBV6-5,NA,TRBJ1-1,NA,TGTGCCAGCTCTATCCACATGAACACTGAAGCTTTCTTT,CASSIHMNTEAFF
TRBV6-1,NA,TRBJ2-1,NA,TGTGCCAGCAGTCAAGGGGGAGGGTCCTACAATGAGCAGTTCTTC,CASSQGGGSYNEQFF
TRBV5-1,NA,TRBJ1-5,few,TGCGCCAGCAGCTTGGAAGGGGATCGCAATCAGCCCCAGCATTTT,CASSLEGDRNQPQHF
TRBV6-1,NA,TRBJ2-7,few,TGTGCCAGCAGTGAAGCGCTCGGAGTACAGGGAAGCTACGAGCAGTACTTC,CASSEALGVQGSYEQYF
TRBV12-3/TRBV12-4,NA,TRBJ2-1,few,TGTGCCAGCTGTCATACCTACAGTCGACAGTTCTTC,CASCHTYSRQFF
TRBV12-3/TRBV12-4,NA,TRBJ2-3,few,TGTGCCAGCAGTCGGCTCTCAGGCGGAGCCGGGACAGATACGCAGTATTTT,CASSRLSGGAGTDTQYF
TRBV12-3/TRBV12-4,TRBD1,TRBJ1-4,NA,TGTGCCAGCAGCCCGCTGAGGGGACAGAATGAAAAACTGTTTTTT,CASSPLRGQNEKLFF
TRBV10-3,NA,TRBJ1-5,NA,TGTGCCATCAGTGAACACATAACCAATCAGCCCCAGCATTTT,CAISEHITNQPQHF
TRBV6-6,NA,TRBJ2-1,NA,TGTGCCAGCAGTGGTGAGCAGTTCTTC,CASSGEQFF
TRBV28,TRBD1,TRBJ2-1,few,TGTGCCAGCAGTCCTGCAACCGGGACAGGGCGGGACAATGAGCAGTTCTTC,CASSPATGTGRDNEQFF
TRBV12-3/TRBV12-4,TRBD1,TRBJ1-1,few,TGTGCCAGCAGTCCAGACAGGGAGAACACTGAAGCTTTCTTT,CASSPDRENTEAFF
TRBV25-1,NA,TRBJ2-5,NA,TGTGCCAGCAGTGTAGGAGGAGCCCAAGAGACCCAGTACTTC,CASSVGGAQETQYF
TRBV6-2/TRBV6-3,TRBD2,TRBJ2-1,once,TGTGCCAGCACCGGACTAGCGGACAATGAGCAGTTCTTC,CASTGLADNEQFF
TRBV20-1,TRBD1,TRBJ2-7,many,TGCAGTGCTCCTACTCGACAGGGGGTAAACGAGCAGTACTTC,CSAPTRQGVNEQYF
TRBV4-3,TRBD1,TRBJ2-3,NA,TGCGCCAGCAGCCCCGGACAGGGGAGAAATACGCAGTATTTT,CASSPGQGRNTQYF
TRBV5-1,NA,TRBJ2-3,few,TGCGCCAGCAGCTCGTCAGGGGACCGTCGGGCAGATACGCAGTATTTT,CASSSSGDRRADTQYF
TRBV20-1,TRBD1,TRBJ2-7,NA,TGCAGTGCTGTGACAGGGGCGAAAAACGAGCAGTACTTC,CSAVTGAKNEQYF
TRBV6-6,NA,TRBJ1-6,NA,TGTGCCAGCAGTTTCCCACTCAGGGGTAACAATTCACCCCTCCACTTT,CASSFPLRGNNSPLHF
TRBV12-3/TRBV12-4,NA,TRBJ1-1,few,TGTGCCAGCAGTTTAGCAGGGATCACTGAAGCTTTCTTT,CASSLAGITEAFF
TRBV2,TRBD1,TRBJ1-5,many,TGTGCCAGCAGAGGGACAGGGGGATATCAGCCCCAGCATTTT,CASRGTGGYQPQHF
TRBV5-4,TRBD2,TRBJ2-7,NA,TGTGCCAGCAGCTACGGACTAGCGGACTACGAGCAGTACTTC,CASSYGLADYEQYF
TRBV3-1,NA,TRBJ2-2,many,TGTGCCAGCAGCCAAGGGGGGACCGGGGAGCTGTTTTTT,CASSQGGTGELFF
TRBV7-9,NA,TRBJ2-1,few,TGTGCCAGCAGCCCCCTTAGTAGCGGGCAAAGGGGGTCCGGTTCCTACAATGAGCAGTTCTTC,CASSPLSSGQRGSGSYNEQFF
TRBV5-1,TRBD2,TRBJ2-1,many,TGCGCCAGCAGCTTGGGCGGGGGATACAATGAGCAGTTCTTC,CASSLGGGYNEQFF
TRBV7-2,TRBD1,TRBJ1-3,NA,TGTGCCAGCAGCCAGACAGGGGTAGACGGAAACACCATAAATTTT,CASSQTGVDGNTINF
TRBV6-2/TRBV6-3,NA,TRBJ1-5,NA,TGTGCCAGCAGGACTGGAGGCTATAGCAATCAGCCCCAGCATTTT,CASRTGGYSNQPQHF
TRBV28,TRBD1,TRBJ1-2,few,TGTGCCAGCAGTACTGCAGGGGGCGGCGACTATGGCTACACCTTC,CASSTAGGGDYGYTF
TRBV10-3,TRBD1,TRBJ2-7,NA,TGTGGCATCAGTCCGGGGACAGGGGATTACGAGCAGTACTTC,CGISPGTGDYEQYF
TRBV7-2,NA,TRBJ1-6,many,TGTGCCAGCAGCTCCAGGTCGATGGACAATTCACCCCTCCACTTT,CASSSRSMDNSPLHF
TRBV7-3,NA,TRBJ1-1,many,TGTGCCAGCAGCCAGACCGTGGTGAGCACTGAAGCTTTCTTT,CASSQTVVSTEAFF
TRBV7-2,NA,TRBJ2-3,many,TGTGCCAGCAGCTTAGACGTGGGTAGCACAGATACGCAGTATTTT,CASSLDVGSTDTQYF
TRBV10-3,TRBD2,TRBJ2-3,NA,TGTGCCATCAGTGAAGGACTAGCGGGCCTAGGTACGCAGTATTTT,CAISEGLAGLGTQYF
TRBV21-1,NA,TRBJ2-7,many,TGTGCCAGCACCGGGACAGCTCCCTACGAGCAGTACTTC,CASTGTAPYEQYF
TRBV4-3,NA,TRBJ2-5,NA,TGCGCCAGCAGCCAAGATTCCGGTCAGGGGTGGGAGACCCAGTACTTC,CASSQDSGQGWETQYF
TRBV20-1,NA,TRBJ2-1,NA,TGCAGTGCTAGAGGTGGTAGCGGATACCCAATTTCTTCCTACAATGAGCAGTTCTTC,CSARGGSGYPISSYNEQFF
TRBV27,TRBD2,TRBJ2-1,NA,TGTGCCAGCAGCCGAAGCCTACTAGCGGGAGGGCCTAAGACGTTCTTC,CASSRSLLAGGPKTFF
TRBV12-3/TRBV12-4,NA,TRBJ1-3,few,TGTGCCAGCAGTGCAGCGACAGGAGGAAACACCATATATTTT,CASSAATGGNTIYF
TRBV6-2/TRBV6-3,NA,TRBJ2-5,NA,TGTGCCAGCAGTTACTCCGAGGGAAAAGAGACCCAGTACTTC,CASSYSEGKETQYF
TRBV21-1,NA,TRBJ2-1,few,TGTGCCAGCAGCATAAGGGGGGGATTTAGCTCCTACAATGAGCAGTTCTTC,CASSIRGGFSSYNEQFF
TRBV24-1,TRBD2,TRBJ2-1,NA,TGTGCCACCAGTGAACCTCTTTATAGCGGGAGCCCCTACAATGAGCAGTTCTTC,CATSEPLYSGSPYNEQFF